The TCR beta chain under discussion was sequenced for a study of cytomegalovirus exposure and HLA in healthy donors. Study observations and caveats: Immune exposure was documented only through CMV serostatus.

Vbeta (60) and Jbeta (13) primers were used in the PCR. This table comes from immunoSEQ multiplex PCR, and its TCRdb copy is limited to in-frame clones, with some not included. The sample totals 100,000 to 150,000 clones. V was pared by 1 base and J by 5 bases, with 12 bases between. Per the germline V gene, CDR1 is SGHNT and CDR2 is YENEEA. CDR3 length: 15 residues. As to this clone: Its antigen remains unknown.

V usage is TRBV11-3 and J usage is TRBJ2-1, with TRBD1 as a possible D gene (6 bases). The clonotype comes from a woman in her thirties or forties in good health and CMV-seronegative. Sequences were obtained from PBMCs. The CDR3 sequence: CASSLGGDRHNEQFF. DNA for the CDR3: TGTGCCAGCAGCTTAGGGGGAGACAGGCACAATGAGCAGTTCTTC.